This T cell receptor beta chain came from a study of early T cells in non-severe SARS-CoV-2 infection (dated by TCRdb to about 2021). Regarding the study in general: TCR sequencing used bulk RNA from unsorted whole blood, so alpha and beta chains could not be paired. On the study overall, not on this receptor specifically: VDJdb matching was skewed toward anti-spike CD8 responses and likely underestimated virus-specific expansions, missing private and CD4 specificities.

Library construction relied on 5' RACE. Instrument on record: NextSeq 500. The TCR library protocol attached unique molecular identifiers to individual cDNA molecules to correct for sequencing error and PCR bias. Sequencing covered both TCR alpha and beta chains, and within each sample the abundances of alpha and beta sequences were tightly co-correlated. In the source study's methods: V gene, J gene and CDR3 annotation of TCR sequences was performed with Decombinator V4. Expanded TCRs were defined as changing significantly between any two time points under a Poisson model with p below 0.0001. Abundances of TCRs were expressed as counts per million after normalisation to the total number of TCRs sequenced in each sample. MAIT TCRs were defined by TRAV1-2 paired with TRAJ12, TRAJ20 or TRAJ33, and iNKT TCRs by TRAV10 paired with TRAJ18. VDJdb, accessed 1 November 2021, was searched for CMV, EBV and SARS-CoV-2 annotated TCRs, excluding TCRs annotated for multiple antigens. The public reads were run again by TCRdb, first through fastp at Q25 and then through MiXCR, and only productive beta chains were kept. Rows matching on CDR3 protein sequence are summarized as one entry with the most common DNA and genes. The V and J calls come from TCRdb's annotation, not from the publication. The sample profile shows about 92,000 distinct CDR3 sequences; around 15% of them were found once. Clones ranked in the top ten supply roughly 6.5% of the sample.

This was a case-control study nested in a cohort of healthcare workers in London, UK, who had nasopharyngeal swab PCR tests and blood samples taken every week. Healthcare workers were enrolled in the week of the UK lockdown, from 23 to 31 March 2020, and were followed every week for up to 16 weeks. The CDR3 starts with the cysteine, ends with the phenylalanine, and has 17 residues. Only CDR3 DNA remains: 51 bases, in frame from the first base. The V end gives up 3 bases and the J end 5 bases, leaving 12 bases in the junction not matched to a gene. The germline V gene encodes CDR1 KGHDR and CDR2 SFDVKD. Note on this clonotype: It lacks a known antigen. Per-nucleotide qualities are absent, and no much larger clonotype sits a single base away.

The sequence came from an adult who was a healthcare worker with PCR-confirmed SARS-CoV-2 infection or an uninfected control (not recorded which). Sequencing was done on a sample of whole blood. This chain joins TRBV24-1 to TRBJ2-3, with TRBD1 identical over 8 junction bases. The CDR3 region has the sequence CATSDPQAGGAGDTQYF. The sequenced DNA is TGTGCCACCAGTGATCCCCAGGCAGGGGGCGCGGGAGATACGCAGTATTTT.